This T cell receptor (beta chain) is drawn from a study of neurological immune-mediated disorders (dated by TCRdb to the late 2010s). About the study as a whole: The study compared peripheral blood TCR-beta repertoires of HTLV-I-associated myelopathy (HAM/TSP) patients, multiple sclerosis patients and healthy controls using UMI-based sequencing. The cohort included about 70 subjects: approximately 14 with HAM/TSP, some 34 with multiple sclerosis, and some 20 healthy controls. The roughly 100 TCR-beta libraries covered PBMC samples along with longitudinal samples, technical triplicates, and paired sorted CD4+ and CD8+ T-cell subsets. Each longitudinal HAM/TSP and healthy donor was sampled at 3 time-points spaced at about 3-45 month intervals. The investigation overall reported the following: No identical CDR3 amino acid sequences were shared among expanded clones across subjects, suggesting private TCR-beta repertoires in all groups. TCR clonal expansion was highest in HAM/TSP patients and lowest in MS patients, with MS patients falling below even healthy controls.

The CDR3, from cysteine to phenylalanine, totals 13 residues. The retained sequence is limited to the CDR3, 39 bases, with the frame set at the first base. V is cut by 4 bases and J by 7 bases, and the space between the germline ends is 13 bases. CDR1 LGHDT and CDR2 YNNKEL are derived from the germline V gene (reference sequence). cDNA was synthesized by template-switch 5'RACE using a primer with a 10-nucleotide random unique molecular identifier that tagged each TCR transcript. Over 160 million TCR-beta sequences, covering 15-18 subjects, were produced in each sequencing run. The RNeasy kit was used to extract total RNA. Using the KAPA Real-time Library Amplification kit, TCR-beta VDJ regions were amplified with primers for the TCR constant region and the 5'RACE anchor. A first PCR added sample indexes and Illumina adaptors, and a second PCR then raised library yield. After Ampure bead purification, the roughly 650 bp TCR product was size-selected on a 2% E-gel SizeSelection system. Library quality was checked on a Bioanalyzer, concentration was measured with Qubit, and libraries were quantified with the Kapa Library Quantification kit before pooling. Libraries were sequenced paired-end 2 x 150 bp on an Illumina HiSeq 2500. To increase sequence diversity, about 25-30% phiX was spiked into each library pool. Concerning the study's data processing: Quality-filtered reads were processed with the UMI-based MiGEC pipeline, and over 75% of raw TCR sequences were removed by the MiGEC pipeline during error correction. VDJ genes were aligned to IMGT germline references, and each clonotype was defined by a unique CDR3 amino acid sequence together with V-J genes. VDJtools evaluated clonal expansion, Shannon diversity and CDR3 relatedness (CalcPairwiseDistances, ClusterSamples); CLCbio workbench built phylogenetic trees. Using coefficient-of-variation modelling across technical triplicates, the study counted a clone as expanded if it had at least 8 unique UMIs. The raw public data were reprocessed by TCRdb itself: fastp quality trimming at Q25, MiXCR clonotype calling, in-frame beta chains only. A single entry per CDR3 protein holds the most common genes and DNA from its merged rows. These V and J calls derive from TCRdb rather than the authors' analysis. The sample data list under 100,000 distinct CDR3 sequences, and under 15% of these were observed just once. The biggest ten clones account for roughly 4.8% of the sample.

This specimen's time point label, interpreted: longitudinal time-point 2. Unsorted PBMC libraries were generated from 2 million PBMCs stored in RNAlater at -80 °C until RNA extraction. Peripheral blood was subjected to Ficoll-Hypaque density gradient centrifugation to isolate PBMCs, which were then cryopreserved in liquid nitrogen. On this clonotype: Its binding antigen is unknown. Per-nucleotide qualities are absent, and no much larger clonotype sits a single base away.

The source material was PBMCs. The TCR comes from a female donor with HTLV-1-associated myelopathy (HAM/TSP). Recombination connected TRBV3-1 to TRBJ1-2, with TRBD1 perhaps the D gene, on 5 matching bases. The nucleotide sequence reads TGTGCCAGCAGCCCCAGACAGAAACGTGGCTACACCTTC. Translation gives CASSPRQKRGYTF.